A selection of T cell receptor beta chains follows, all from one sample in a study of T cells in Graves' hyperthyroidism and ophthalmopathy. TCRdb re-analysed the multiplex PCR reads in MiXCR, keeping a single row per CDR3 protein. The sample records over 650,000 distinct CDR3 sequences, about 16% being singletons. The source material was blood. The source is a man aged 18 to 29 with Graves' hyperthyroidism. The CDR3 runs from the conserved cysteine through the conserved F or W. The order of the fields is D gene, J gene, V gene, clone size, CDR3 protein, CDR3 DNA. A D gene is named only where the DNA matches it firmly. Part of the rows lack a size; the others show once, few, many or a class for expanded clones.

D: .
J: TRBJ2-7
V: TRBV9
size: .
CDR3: CASSVGSLSYEQYF
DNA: TGTGCCAGCAGCGTAGGTAGTCTCTCCTACGAGCAGTACTTC

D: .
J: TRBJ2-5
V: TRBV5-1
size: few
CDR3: CASRVMGAGQETQYF
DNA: TGCGCCAGCAGGGTTATGGGCGCGGGGCAAGAGACCCAGTACTTC

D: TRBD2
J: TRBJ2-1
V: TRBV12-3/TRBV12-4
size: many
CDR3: CASSMGLADNEQFF
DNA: TGTGCCAGCAGTATGGGACTAGCGGACAATGAGCAGTTCTTC

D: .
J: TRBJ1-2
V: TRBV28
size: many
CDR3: CASSLTHISNYGYTF
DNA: TGTGCCAGCAGTTTGACGCACATCTCTAACTATGGCTACACCTTC

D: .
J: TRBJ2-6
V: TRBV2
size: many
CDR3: CASSERNAGANVLTF
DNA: TGTGCCAGCAGTGAAAGGAACGCTGGGGCCAACGTCCTGACTTTC

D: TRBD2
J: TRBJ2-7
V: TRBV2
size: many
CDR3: CASSESSGRVGQYF
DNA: TGTGCCAGCAGTGAATCCAGCGGGAGGGTCGGGCAGTACTTC

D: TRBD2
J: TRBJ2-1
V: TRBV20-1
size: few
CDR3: CSARVAGGPSYNEQFF
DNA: TGCAGTGCTAGAGTAGCGGGAGGGCCCTCCTACAATGAGCAGTTCTTC

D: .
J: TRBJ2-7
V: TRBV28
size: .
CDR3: CASRTLGDLYYEQYF
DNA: TGTGCCAGCAGAACCCTTGGGGACCTCTACTACGAGCAGTACTTC

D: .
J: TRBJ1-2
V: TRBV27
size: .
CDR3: CASSSRGSNYGYTF
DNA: TGTGCCAGCAGTTCCCGGGGGTCGAACTATGGCTACACCTTC

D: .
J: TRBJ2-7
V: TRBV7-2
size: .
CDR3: CASGGGPSYEQYF
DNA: TGTGCCAGCGGGGGGGGGCCCTCCTACGAGCAGTACTTC

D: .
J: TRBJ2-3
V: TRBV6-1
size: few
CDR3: CASLPRQGSTDTQYF
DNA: TGTGCCAGCCTCCCGCGGCAGGGAAGCACAGATACGCAGTATTTT

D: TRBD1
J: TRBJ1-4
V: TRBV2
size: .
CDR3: CASSERDRVGKLFF
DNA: TGTGCCAGCAGTGAAAGGGACAGGGTTGGAAAACTGTTTTTT

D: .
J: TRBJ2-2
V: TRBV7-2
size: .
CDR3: CASSLFASANTGELFF
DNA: TGTGCCAGCAGCTTATTCGCTAGCGCCAACACCGGGGAGCTGTTTTTT

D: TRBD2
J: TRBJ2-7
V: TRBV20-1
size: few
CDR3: CSATTGTSGRRPYEQYF
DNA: TGCAGTGCTACAACCGGGACTAGCGGTCGCCGGCCCTACGAGCAGTACTTC

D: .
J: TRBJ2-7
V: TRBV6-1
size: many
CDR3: CASRMPDISPYEQYF
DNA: TGTGCCAGCAGGATGCCAGACATCTCTCCCTACGAGCAGTACTTC

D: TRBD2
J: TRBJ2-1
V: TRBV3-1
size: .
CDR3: CASQRTSGHNEQFF
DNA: TGTGCCAGTCAAAGGACTAGCGGCCACAATGAGCAGTTCTTC

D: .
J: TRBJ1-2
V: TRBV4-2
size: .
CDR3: CVSSPGTDYGYTF
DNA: TGTGTCAGCAGCCCGGGGACGGACTATGGCTACACCTTC

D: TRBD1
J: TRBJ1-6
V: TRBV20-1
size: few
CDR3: CSAQTGARNNSPLHF
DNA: TGCAGTGCCCAGACAGGGGCCCGCAATAATTCACCCCTCCACTTT

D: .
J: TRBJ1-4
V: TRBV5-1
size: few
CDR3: CASSAHSAANEKLFF
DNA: TGCGCCAGCAGCGCCCACAGCGCAGCTAATGAAAAACTGTTTTTT

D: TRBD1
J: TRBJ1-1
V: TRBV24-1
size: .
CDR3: CATSATSGTGEAFF
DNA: TGTGCCACCAGTGCTACCTCCGGGACAGGGGAAGCTTTCTTT

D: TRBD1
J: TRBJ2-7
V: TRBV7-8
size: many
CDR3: CASSFWTGQRYEQYF
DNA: TGTGCCAGCAGCTTCTGGACAGGGCAGCGCTACGAGCAGTACTTC

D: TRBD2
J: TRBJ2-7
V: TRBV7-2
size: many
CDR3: CASSNPLASEQYF
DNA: TGTGCCAGCAGCAACCCACTAGCGTCTGAGCAGTACTTC

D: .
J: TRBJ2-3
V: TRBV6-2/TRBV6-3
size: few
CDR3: CASSYSAGRTDTQYF
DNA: TGTGCCAGCAGTTACTCGGCGGGCCGGACAGATACGCAGTATTTT

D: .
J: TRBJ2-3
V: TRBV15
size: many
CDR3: CATSIPSTDTQYF
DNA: TGTGCCACCAGCATACCTAGCACAGATACGCAGTATTTT

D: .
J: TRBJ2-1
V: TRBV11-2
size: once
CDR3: CASSPVRGESSYNEQFF
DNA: TGTGCCAGCAGCCCAGTGAGGGGGGAAAGCTCCTACAATGAGCAGTTCTTC

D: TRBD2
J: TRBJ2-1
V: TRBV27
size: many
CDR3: CASSLGTSGIAGEQFF
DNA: TGTGCCAGCAGTTTAGGGACTAGCGGGATAGCTGGTGAGCAGTTCTTC

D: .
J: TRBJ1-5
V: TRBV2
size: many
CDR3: CASSELRPQVQPQHF
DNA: TGTGCCAGCAGTGAATTACGCCCTCAGGTTCAGCCCCAGCATTTT

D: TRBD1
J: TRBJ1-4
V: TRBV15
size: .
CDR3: CATSRDQGQGGKLFF
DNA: TGTGCCACCAGCAGAGATCAAGGACAGGGAGGAAAACTGTTTTTT

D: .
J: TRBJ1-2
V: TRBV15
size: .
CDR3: CATSRGGLGTGGYTF
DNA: TGTGCCACCAGCAGAGGGGGACTGGGGACGGGCGGCTACACCTTC

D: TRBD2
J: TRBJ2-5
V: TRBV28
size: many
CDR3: CASRGTSGAPRNVPQYF
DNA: TGTGCCAGCAGGGGGACTAGCGGGGCCCCCCGGAACGTCCCCCAGTACTTC

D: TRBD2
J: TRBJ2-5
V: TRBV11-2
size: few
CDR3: CASSLELAGGKTQYF
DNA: TGTGCCAGCAGCTTGGAACTAGCGGGAGGAAAGACCCAGTACTTC

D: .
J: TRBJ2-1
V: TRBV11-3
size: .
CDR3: CASSLDGGGQRLNNEQFF
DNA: TGTGCCAGCAGCTTAGATGGGGGGGGACAGCGACTCAACAATGAGCAGTTCTTC

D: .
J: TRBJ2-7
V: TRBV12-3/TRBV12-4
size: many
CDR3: CASSLGGEPVDPTDEQYF
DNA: TGTGCCAGCAGTTTAGGGGGCGAACCAGTTGACCCTACAGACGAGCAGTACTTC

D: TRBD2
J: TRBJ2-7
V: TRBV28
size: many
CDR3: CASSLSVAGGRVSSYEQYF
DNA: TGTGCCAGCAGTTTATCCGTAGCGGGAGGGAGGGTTAGCTCCTACGAGCAGTACTTC

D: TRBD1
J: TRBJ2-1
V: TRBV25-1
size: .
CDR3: CASSEFIGGYEQFF
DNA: TGTGCCAGCAGTGAATTTATAGGGGGCTATGAGCAGTTCTTC

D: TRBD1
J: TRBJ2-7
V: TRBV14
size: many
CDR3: CASSPDRGLIGTYEQYF
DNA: TGTGCCAGCAGCCCGGACAGGGGGCTGATCGGCACCTACGAGCAGTACTTC

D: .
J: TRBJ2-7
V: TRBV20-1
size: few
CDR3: CSAEGQWAGRLYEQYF
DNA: TGCAGTGCTGAGGGACAGTGGGCAGGGAGGCTCTACGAGCAGTACTTC

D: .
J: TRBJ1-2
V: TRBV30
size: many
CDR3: CAWSEGGSNYGYTF
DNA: TGTGCCTGGAGTGAAGGCGGCAGCAACTATGGCTACACCTTC

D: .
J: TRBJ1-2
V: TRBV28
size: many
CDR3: CASSSSDSSGGYTF
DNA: .

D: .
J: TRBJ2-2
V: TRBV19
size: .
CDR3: CASRPPGRGTGELFF
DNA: TGTGCCAGTAGGCCTCCAGGCAGGGGCACCGGGGAGCTGTTTTTT

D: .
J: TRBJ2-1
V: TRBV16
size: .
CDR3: CASNRDLNNEQFF
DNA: TGTGCCAGCAACCGGGACCTCAACAATGAGCAGTTCTTC

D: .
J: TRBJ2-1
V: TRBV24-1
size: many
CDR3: CATSDLRSNEQFF
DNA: TGTGCCACCAGTGACCTCAGGAGCAATGAGCAGTTCTTC

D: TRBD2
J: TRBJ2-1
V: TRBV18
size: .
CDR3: CASSPLKTSGGYNEQFF
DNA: TGTGCCAGCTCACCACTCAAGACTAGCGGGGGATACAATGAGCAGTTCTTC

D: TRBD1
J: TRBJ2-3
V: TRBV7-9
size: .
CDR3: CASSYSGTETDTQYF
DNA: TGTGCCAGCAGCTATTCCGGGACAGAAACAGATACGCAGTATTTT

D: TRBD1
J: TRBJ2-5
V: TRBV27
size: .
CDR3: CASSLQGVGETQYF
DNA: TGTGCCAGCAGTTTACAGGGGGTGGGGGAGACCCAGTACTTC

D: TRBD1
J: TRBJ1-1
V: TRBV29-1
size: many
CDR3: CSVSGGNTEAFF
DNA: TGCAGCGTTTCAGGGGGAAACACTGAAGCTTTCTTT

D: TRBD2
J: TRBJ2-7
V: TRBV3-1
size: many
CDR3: CASSQGREATYEQYF
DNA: TGTGCCAGCAGCCAAGGGCGGGAGGCCACCTACGAGCAGTACTTC

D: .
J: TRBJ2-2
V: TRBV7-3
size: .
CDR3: CASSSSLATGELFF
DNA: TGTGCCAGCAGCTCATCTCTAGCGACCGGGGAGCTGTTTTTT